This T cell receptor (beta chain) was sequenced in a study of cytomegalovirus exposure and HLA in healthy donors. This PCR relied on a set of 60 Vbeta primers and 13 Jbeta primers. Some clones are missing from TCRdb's copy, which holds only in-frame ones; the method was immunoSEQ multiplex PCR. The table shows 170,000 or so clones, with over 70% occurring only once. Trimming stripped 2 bases from V and 7 bases from J, with 15 bases between. This CDR3 is built from 14 residues. The germline V gene has CDR1 ENHRY and CDR2 SYGVKD. Points from the study as a whole: Presence/absence analysis assumed near-uniform sequencing depth across donors. The authors listed over 150 TCR beta chains as cytomegalovirus-associated.

This clone occurred once. The antigen is unknown. Donors had nominal health at sampling but likely had unrecorded immune exposures. The gene calls are TRBV10-3 and TRBJ2-7, with D perhaps TRBD2 (6 bases). The sequencing sample was made of PBMCs. The clonotype comes from a middle-aged man in good health and CMV-seronegative. CDR3 in DNA: TGTGCCATCAGTGAGGGACCCACTCGGGGGGAGCAGTACTTC. This gives the protein CAISEGPTRGEQYF.